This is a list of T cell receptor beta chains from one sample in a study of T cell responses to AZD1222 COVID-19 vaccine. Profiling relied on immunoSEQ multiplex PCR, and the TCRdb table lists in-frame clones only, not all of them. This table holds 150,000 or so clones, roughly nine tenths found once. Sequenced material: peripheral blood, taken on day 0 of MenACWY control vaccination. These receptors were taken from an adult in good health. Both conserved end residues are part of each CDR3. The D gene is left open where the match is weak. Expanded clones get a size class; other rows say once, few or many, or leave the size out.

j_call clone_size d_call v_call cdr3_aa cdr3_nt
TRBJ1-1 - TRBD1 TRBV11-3 CASSVTGGTEAFF TGTGCCAGCAGCGTAACAGGGGGCACTGAAGCTTTCTTT
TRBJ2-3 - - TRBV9 CASSALGYTDTQYF TGTGCCAGCAGCGCCCTGGGCTACACAGATACGCAGTATTTT
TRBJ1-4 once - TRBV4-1 CASSQGGARATNEKLFF TGCGCCAGCAGCCAAGGGGGGGCGAGGGCAACTAATGAAAAACTGTTTTTT
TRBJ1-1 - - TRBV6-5 CASVRARGTEAFF TGTGCCAGCGTCCGGGCCCGGGGCACTGAAGCTTTCTTT
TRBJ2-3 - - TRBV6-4 CASSGTASTDTQYF TGTGCCAGCAGTGGTACAGCCAGCACAGATACGCAGTATTTT
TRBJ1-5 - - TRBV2 CASTGGGGYQPQHF TGTGCCAGCACCGGCGGGGGGGGCTACCAGCCCCAGCATTTT
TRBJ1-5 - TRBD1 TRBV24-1 CATSDSQGVNQPQHF TGTGCCACCAGTGATTCCCAGGGGGTTAATCAGCCCCAGCATTTT
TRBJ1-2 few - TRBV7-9 CASSPARGQGNYGYTF TGTGCCAGCAGCCCTGCACGGGGGCAGGGGAACTATGGCTACACCTTC
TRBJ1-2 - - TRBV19 CASSRPRRDYGYTF TGTGCCAGTTCTAGACCCCGGAGGGATTATGGCTACACCTTC
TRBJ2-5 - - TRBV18 CASSPQKTQYF TGTGCCAGCTCACCACAGAAGACCCAGTACTTC
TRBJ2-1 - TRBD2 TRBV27 CASSSFGGANNEQFF TGTGCCAGCAGTTCCTTCGGGGGGGCCAACAATGAGCAGTTCTTC
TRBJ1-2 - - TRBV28 CAIPGGDGYTF TGTGCCATCCCCGGGGGCGATGGCTACACCTTC
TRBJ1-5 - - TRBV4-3 CASSQDPGQGGNQPQHF TGCGCCAGCAGCCAAGACCCGGGGCAGGGAGGGAATCAGCCCCAGCATTTT
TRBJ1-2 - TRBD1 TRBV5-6 CASSGTGGEDYGYTF TGTGCCAGCAGCGGAACAGGGGGTGAGGACTATGGCTACACCTTC
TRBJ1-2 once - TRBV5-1 CASSSGGTTNYGYTF TGCGCCAGCAGCTCCGGTGGTACCACTAACTATGGCTACACCTTC
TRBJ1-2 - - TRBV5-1 CASDNPDSDYGYTF TGCGCCAGCGACAACCCGGACTCCGACTATGGCTACACCTTC
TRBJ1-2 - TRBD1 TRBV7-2 CASSSGQAYYGYTF TGTGCCAGCAGCTCCGGACAGGCCTACTATGGCTACACCTTC
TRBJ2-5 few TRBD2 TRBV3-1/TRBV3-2 CASSQDWFVGVSGGQETQYF TGTGCCAGCAGCCAAGACTGGTTTGTCGGGGTTAGCGGGGGCCAAGAGACCCAGTACTTC
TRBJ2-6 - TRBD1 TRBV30 CAWSERTGGTGANVLTF TGTGCCTGGAGTGAGAGGACAGGAGGCACTGGGGCCAACGTCCTGACTTTC
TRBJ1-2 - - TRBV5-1 CASSLDGAAYGYTF TGCGCCAGCAGCTTGGACGGAGCCGCCTATGGCTACACCTTC
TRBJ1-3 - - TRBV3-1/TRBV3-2 CASSQDSGRGTELLPRGTIYF TGTGCCAGCAGCCAAGATTCGGGTAGAGGGACCGAACTTCTTCCTCGGGGGACCATATATTTT
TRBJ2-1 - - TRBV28 CASRIGRGRNEQFF TGTGCCAGCAGAATAGGTCGGGGTCGGAATGAGCAGTTCTTC
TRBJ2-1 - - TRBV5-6 CASTPEGVAYNEQFF TGTGCCAGCACCCCAGAAGGCGTAGCCTACAATGAGCAGTTCTTC
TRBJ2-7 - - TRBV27 CASSSLHGDEQYF TGTGCCAGCAGTTCGCTGCACGGCGACGAGCAGTACTTC
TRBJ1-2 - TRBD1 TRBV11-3 CASSSLRTGGYGYTF TGTGCCAGCAGCTCACTCCGGACAGGAGGTTATGGCTACACCTTC
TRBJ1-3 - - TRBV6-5 CASSLETAENTIYF TGTGCCAGCAGTTTAGAGACGGCGGAAAACACCATATATTTT
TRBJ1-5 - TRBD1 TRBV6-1 CASSARQGGSEQPQHF TGTGCCAGCAGTGCCCGACAGGGAGGGTCAGAGCAGCCCCAGCATTTT
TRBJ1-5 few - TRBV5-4 CASSAWAEGNQPQHF TGTGCCAGCAGCGCGTGGGCAGAGGGTAATCAGCCCCAGCATTTT
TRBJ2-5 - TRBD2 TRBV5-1 CASSLTLAGVQETQYF TGCGCCAGCAGCTTGACACTAGCGGGGGTCCAAGAGACCCAGTACTTC
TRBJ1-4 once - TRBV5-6 CASSLVGVYEKLFF TGTGCCAGCAGCTTGGTGGGGGTTTATGAAAAACTGTTTTTT
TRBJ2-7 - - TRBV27 CASNRTPEQYF TGTGCCAGCAACCGGACTCCTGAGCAGTACTTC
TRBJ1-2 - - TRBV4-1 CASSQDGQPYGYTF TGCGCCAGCAGCCAAGATGGGCAGCCCTATGGCTACACCTTC
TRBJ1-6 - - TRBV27 CASSAGPTGSPLHF TGTGCCAGCAGTGCTGGGCCTACGGGATCACCCCTCCACTTT
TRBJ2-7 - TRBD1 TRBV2 CASSGPDRGGEQYF TGTGCCAGCAGTGGTCCGGACAGGGGGGGCGAGCAGTACTTC
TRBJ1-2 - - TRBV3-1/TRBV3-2 CASSQEGGYYGYTF TGTGCCAGCAGCCAAGAGGGCGGGTACTATGGCTACACCTTC
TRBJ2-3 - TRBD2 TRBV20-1 CSASPSGGASDTQYF TGCAGTGCTAGTCCAAGCGGGGGGGCCTCAGATACGCAGTATTTT
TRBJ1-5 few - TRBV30 CAWSTTGRGDNQPQHF TGTGCCTGGAGTACCACAGGGCGCGGGGACAATCAGCCCCAGCATTTT
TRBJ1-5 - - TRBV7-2 CASSPLGSTASNQPQHF TGTGCCAGCAGCCCGCTAGGGTCCACGGCGAGCAATCAGCCCCAGCATTTT
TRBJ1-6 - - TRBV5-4 CASSLFSPLSSYNSPLHF TGTGCCAGCAGCTTGTTCTCGCCTCTTAGCTCCTATAATTCACCCCTCCACTTT
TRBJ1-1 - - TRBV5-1 CASSSPDGSTEAFF TGCGCCAGCAGCTCCCCCGACGGCAGCACTGAAGCTTTCTTT
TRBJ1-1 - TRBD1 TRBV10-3 CAISTRTGGTEAFF TGTGCCATCAGCACACGGACAGGGGGCACTGAAGCTTTCTTT
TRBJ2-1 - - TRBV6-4 CASSREGINYNEQFF TGTGCCAGCAGTAGAGAGGGGATTAACTACAATGAGCAGTTCTTC
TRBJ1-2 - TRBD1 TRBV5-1 CASSFRSGTEGVYTF TGCGCCAGCAGCTTTCGCTCCGGGACAGAAGGAGTCTACACCTTC
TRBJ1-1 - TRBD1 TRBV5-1 CASSPPRQGGTEAFF TGCGCCAGCAGCCCGCCTCGACAGGGTGGAACTGAAGCTTTCTTT
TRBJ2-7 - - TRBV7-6 CASSSGPNYEQYF TGTGCCAGCAGCTCGGGACCGAACTACGAGCAGTACTTC
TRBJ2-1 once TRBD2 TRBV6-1 CASSARFWGGPYNEQFF TGTGCCAGCAGTGCCCGCTTTTGGGGAGGGCCTTACAATGAGCAGTTCTTC